What follows is one T cell receptor (beta chain) and its context. What it binds is unknown. Germline trimming cut 2 bases from V and 4 bases from J; bases unmatched to any gene: 10. CDR1 SEHNR and CDR2 FQNEAQ come from the germline V gene (reference sequence). The CDR3 runs to 18 residues. A sample-barcoded 5' primer and a J-beta primer mix were used in a second PCR of roughly 6 to 11 cycles. A single record per CDR3 protein comes from TCRdb applying MiXCR to the 5' RACE reads. The repertoire holds approximately 810,000 distinct CDR3 sequences, with around 26% as singletons. The data derive from a study of blood T cells in healthy people across ages. Study-level findings and limits: Age advanced and TCR beta diversity per million T cells fell, roughly linearly.

This TCR was recovered from an elderly woman in good health. This chain connects TRBV7-9 to TRBJ2-6, with 8 bases that match TRBD1. The sample taken for sequencing was blood. CDR3: CASSLRGTGTVGANVLTF. In nucleotides, the CDR3 is TGTGCCAGCAGCTTAAGAGGGACAGGAACGGTAGGGGCCAACGTCCTGACTTTC.